The entry below gives a single T cell receptor beta chain sequence along with its context. Which antigen it targets is not known. Within one base of it there is no much larger clone, and no base qualities were kept. The CDR3 runs 13 amino acids, cysteine and phenylalanine included. This entry keeps only the CDR3 DNA: 39 bases, framed from base 1. In the germline V gene (reference sequence), CDR1 corresponds to LNHDA and CDR2 to SQIVND. Trimming takes 3 bases from V and 3 bases from J, and the germline ends sit 9 bases apart. This sample is drawn from a study of blood T cell repertoires in COVID-19 (TCRdb year 2020). In terms of the full investigation: Collaborator samples came from the United States, Italy and Spain and covered acute and convalescent phases of COVID-19. The prospective study material was composed of cDNA or gDNA derived from T cells, B-cell-depleted T cells, or PBMCs. The dataset comprised deeply sampled blood TCRbeta repertoires from subjects exposed to, actively infected with, or recovered from COVID-19. A freely available public database, intended as a resource for researchers studying the immune response to SARS-CoV-2, is where the repertoires were released. The samples were drawn from the first 160 participants of the ongoing ImmuneRACE study and from 1,200 or so subjects provided by 6 global collaborators. Nearly every sample came with metadata listing a de-identified subject ID, COVID-19 status, age in years and sex. Where HLA class I and class II types were available, the types were taken from metadata supplied by the sample provider, not from assay-based typing.

Collaborating institutions collected whole blood in K2EDTA tubes following their own protocols. For TCRbeta analysis, collaborators shipped samples as frozen whole blood, isolated PBMCs, or DNA extracted from either of those sample types. The immunoSEQ Assay, a bias-controlled multiplex PCR, was used to amplify TCRbeta CDR3 regions from genomic DNA. In the paper's pipeline: The number of nucleated cells in each sample was estimated by amplification of reference gene primers within the assay. To quantify the absolute abundance of each unique TCRbeta CDR3 rearrangement, sequence reads were collapsed and filtered. Productive Simpson clonality was computed per sample as the square root of Simpson's diversity index over productive rearrangements. The table was pulled from immuneACCESS by TCRdb, which kept in-frame rearrangements only. Such tables lose some clones; where checked, under half of the loss comes from unresolved V genes, and the rest has no known cause. From that table come the V and J calls and clone size; the DNA was used to work out D and trimming. For this sample there are about 70,000 clones; around 82% appear just once. About 14% of the sample belongs to the ten largest clones.

Here is what the overall study found, with its caveats: The amount of clinical and demographic metadata varied by source and participant and was provided uncurated.

The chain links TRBV19 with TRBJ2-7; possibly the D gene is TRBD1, per 5 matching bases. Material for sequencing was peripheral blood. The TCR comes from a human donor in a cohort sampled during active COVID-19. The DNA reads TGTGCCAGTAGTATCCAGGGTTACTACGAGCAGTACTTC. This is translated as CASSIQGYYEQYF.